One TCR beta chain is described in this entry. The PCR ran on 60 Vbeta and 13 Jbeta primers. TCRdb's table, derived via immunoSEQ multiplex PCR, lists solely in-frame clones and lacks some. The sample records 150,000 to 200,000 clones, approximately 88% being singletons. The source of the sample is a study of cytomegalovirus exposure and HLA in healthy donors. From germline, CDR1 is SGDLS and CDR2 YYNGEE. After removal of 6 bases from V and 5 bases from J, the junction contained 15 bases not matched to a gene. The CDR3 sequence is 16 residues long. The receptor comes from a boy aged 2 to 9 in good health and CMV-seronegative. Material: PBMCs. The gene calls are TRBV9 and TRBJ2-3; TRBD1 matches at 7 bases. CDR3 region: CASTRSQGVGIDTQYF. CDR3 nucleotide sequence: TGTGCCAGCACCCGATCCCAGGGGGTGGGAATAGATACGCAGTATTTT.